The TCR beta chain described here comes from a study of early T cells in non-severe SARS-CoV-2 infection. Looking at the study overall: Unpaired chains resulted from sequencing bulk RNA of unsorted whole blood.

The sample holds many counts of this clonotype. The antigen is undetermined. This CDR3 region has 15 residues. Germline assignment: CDR1 MNHEY and CDR2 SVGAGI. The germline V and J ends were trimmed by 6 bases and 5 bases, with 19 bases remaining between them. Notes on the study in general: In VDJdb matching, anti-spike CD8 responses were favored while private and CD4 specificities went missing.

From the 5' RACE reads, TCRdb called clonotypes with MiXCR, one entry per CDR3 protein. The sample has tens of thousands of distinct CDR3 sequences, approximately 6.3% seen once; the top ten hold around 5%. The clonotype comes from an adult who was a healthcare worker with PCR-confirmed SARS-CoV-2 infection or an uninfected control (not recorded which). The V call is TRBV6-5, the J call TRBJ2-5, with no clear D. This material consisted of whole blood, taken at baseline. The CDR3 DNA is TGTGCCAGCAGACGCTCCGGGTCTCCTAAGGAGACCCAGTACTTC. Its translation: CASRRSGSPKETQYF.